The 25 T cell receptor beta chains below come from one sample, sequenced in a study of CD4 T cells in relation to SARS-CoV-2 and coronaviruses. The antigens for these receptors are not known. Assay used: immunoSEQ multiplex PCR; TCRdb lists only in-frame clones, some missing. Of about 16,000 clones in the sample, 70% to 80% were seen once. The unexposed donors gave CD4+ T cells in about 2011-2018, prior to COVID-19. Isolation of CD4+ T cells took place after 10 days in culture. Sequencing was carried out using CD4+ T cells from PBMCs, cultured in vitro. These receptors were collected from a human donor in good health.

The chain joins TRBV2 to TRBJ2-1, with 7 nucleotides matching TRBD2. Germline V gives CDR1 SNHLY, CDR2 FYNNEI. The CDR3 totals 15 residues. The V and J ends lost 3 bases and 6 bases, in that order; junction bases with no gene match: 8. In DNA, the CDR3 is TGTGCCAGCAGTGACTCGGCTAGCGGATTCAATGAGCAGTTCTTC. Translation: CASSDSASGFNEQFF.

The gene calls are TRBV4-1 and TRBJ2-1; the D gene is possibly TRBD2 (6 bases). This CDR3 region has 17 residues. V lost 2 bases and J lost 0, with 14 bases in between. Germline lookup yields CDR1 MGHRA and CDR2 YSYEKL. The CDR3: CASSQSPGLSSYNEQFF. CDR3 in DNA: TGCGCCAGCAGCCAAAGTCCGGGACTCAGCTCCTACAATGAGCAGTTCTTC.

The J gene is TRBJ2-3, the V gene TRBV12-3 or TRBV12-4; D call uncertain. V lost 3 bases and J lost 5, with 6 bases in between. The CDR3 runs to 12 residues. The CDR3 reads CASSFLGDTQYF. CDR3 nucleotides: TGTGCCAGCAGTTTCCTGGGAGATACGCAGTATTTT.

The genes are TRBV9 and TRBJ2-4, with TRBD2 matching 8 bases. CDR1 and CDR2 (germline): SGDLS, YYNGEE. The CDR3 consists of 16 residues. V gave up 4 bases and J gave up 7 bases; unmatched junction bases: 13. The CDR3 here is CASSPHSGIAGNIQYF. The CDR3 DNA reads TGTGCCAGCAGCCCCCATAGCGGGATAGCTGGGAACATTCAGTACTTC.

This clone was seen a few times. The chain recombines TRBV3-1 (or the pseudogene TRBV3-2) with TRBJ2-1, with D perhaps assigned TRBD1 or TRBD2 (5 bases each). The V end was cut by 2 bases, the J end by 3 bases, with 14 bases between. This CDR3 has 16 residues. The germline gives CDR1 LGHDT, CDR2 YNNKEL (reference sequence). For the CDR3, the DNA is TGTGCCAGCAGCCAAACCGGGACGGTAATCTACAATGAGCAGTTCTTC. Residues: CASSQTGTVIYNEQFF.

As DNA, the CDR3 is TGTGCCAGTAGCCCATCGACAGGGTACAATGAGCAGTTCTTC. Translating it yields CASSPSTGYNEQFF. This rearrangement joins TRBV19 to TRBJ2-1, with 7 bases aligning to TRBD1. From germline, CDR1 is LNHDA and CDR2 SQIVND (reference sequence). This CDR3 has 14 residues. Trimming at V came to 6 bases and at J to 4 bases, leaving 6 bases not matched to a gene. Based on the CDR3 plus reference TRBV19 and TRBJ2-1, the full variable domain is DGGITQSPKYLFRKEGQNVTLSCEQNLNHDAMYWYRQDPGQGLRLIYYSQIVNDFQKGDIAEGYSVSREKKESFPLTVTSAQKNPTAFYLCASSPSTGYNEQFFGPGTRLTVL.

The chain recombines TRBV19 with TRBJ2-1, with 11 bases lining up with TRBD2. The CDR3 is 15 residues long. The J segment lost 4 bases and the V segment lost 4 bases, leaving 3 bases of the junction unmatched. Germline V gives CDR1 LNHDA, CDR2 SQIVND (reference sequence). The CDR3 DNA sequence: TGTGCCAGTAGTAAAGGGACTAGCGGATACAATGAGCAGTTCTTC. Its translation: CASSKGTSGYNEQFF.

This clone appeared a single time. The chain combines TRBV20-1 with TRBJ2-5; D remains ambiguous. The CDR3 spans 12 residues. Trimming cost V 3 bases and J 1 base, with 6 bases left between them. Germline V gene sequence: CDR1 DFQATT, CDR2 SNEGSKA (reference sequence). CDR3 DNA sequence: TGCAGTGCTAGTATCGGCCAAGAGACCCAGTACTTC. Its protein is CSASIGQETQYF.

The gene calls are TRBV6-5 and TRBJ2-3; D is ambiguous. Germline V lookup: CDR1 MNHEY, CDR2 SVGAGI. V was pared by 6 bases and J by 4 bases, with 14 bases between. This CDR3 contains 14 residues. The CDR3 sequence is CASSQRTGADTQYF. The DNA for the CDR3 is TGTGCCAGCAGCCAAAGAACCGGAGCAGATACGCAGTATTTT.

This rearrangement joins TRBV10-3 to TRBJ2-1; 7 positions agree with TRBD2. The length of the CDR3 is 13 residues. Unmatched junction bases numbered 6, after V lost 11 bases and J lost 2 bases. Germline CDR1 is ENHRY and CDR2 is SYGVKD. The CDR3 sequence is CAVQAGAYNEQFF. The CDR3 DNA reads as TGTGCCGTACAGGCGGGGGCCTACAATGAGCAGTTCTTC.

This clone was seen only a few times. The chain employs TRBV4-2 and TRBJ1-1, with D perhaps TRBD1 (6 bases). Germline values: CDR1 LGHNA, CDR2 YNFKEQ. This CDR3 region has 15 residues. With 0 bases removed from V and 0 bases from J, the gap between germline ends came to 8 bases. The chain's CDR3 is CASSQDQGMNTEAFF. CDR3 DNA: TGTGCCAGCAGCCAAGATCAGGGGATGAACACTGAAGCTTTCTTT.

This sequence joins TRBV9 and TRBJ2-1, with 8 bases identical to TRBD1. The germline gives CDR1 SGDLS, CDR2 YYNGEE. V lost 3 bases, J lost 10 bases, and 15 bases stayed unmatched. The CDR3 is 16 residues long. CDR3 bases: TGTGCCAGCAGCGCGCAGGGGGCCGAACCCCCAGGGGAGCAGTTCTTC. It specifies CASSAQGAEPPGEQFF.

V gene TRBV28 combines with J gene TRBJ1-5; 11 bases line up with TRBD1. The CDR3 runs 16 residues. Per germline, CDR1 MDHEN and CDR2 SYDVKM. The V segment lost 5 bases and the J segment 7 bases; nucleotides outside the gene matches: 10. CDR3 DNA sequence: TGTGCCAGCAGTACCCCGGGACAGGGGGAGGGGCAGCCCCAGCATTTT. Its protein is CASSTPGQGEGQPQHF.

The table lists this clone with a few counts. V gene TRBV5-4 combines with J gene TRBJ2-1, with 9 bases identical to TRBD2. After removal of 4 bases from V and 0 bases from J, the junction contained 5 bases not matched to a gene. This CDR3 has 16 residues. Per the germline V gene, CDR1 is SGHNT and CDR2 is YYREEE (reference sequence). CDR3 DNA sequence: TGTGCCAGCAGCCCCACTAGCGGGTACTCCTACAATGAGCAGTTCTTC. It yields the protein CASSPTSGYSYNEQFF.

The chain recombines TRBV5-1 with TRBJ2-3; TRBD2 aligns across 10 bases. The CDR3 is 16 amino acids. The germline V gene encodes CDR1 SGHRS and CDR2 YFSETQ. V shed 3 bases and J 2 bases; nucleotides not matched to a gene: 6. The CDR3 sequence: CASSWTSGPITDTQYF. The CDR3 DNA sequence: TGCGCCAGCAGCTGGACTAGCGGCCCCATCACAGATACGCAGTATTTT.

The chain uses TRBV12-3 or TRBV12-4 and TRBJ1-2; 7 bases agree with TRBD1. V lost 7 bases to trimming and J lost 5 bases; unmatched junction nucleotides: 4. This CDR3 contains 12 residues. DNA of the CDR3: TGTGCCAGCACCACACAGGGGTATGGCTACACCTTC. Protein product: CASTTQGYGYTF.

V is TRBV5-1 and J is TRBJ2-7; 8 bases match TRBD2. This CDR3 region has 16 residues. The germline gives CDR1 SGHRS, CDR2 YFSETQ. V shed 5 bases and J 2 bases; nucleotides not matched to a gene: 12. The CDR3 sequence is CASRASTWGLAYEQYF. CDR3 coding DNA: TGCGCCAGCAGGGCGTCTACTTGGGGACTAGCCTACGAGCAGTACTTC.

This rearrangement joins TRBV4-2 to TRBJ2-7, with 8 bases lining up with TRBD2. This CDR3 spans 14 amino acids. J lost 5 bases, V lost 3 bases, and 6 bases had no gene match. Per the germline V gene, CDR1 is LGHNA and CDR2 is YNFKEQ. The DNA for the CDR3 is TGTGCCAGCAGCCAGCCCGGGGGGGGCCACGAGCAGTACTTC. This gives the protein CASSQPGGGHEQYF.

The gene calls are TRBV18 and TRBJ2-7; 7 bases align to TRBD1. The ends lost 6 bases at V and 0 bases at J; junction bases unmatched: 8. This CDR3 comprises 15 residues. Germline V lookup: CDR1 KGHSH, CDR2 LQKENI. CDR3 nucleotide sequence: TGTGCCAGCTCGCCTAGGGACAGCGCCTCCTACGAGCAGTACTTC. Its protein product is CASSPRDSASYEQYF.

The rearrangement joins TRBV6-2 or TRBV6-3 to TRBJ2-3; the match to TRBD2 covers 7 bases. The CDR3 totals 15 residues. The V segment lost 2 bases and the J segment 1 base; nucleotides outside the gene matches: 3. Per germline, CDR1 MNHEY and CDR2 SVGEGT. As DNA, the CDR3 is TGTGCCAGCAGTTACGCGGGGGACCGCACAGATACGCAGTATTTT. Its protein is CASSYAGDRTDTQYF.

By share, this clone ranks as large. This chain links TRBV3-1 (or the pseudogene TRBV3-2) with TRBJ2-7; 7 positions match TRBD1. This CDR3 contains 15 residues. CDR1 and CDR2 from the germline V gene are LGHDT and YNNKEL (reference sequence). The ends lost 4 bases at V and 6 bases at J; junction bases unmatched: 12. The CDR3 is CASSRNTGQLFEQYF. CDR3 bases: TGTGCCAGCAGCCGAAACACGGGACAGTTGTTCGAGCAGTACTTC.

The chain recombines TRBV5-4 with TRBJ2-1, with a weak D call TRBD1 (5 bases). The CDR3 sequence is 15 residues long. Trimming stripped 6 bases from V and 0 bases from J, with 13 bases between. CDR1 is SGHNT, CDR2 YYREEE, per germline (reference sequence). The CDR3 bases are TGTGCCAGCAAAGTCCAGGGATCCTCCTACAATGAGCAGTTCTTC. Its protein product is CASKVQGSSYNEQFF.

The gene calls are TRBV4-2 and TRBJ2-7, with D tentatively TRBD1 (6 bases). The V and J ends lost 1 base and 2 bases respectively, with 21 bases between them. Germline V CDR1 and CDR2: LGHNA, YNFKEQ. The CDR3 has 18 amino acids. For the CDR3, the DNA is TGTGCCAGCAGCCAAGGCATTAGGGGACACTCTACTGCCTACGAGCAGTACTTC. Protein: CASSQGIRGHSTAYEQYF.

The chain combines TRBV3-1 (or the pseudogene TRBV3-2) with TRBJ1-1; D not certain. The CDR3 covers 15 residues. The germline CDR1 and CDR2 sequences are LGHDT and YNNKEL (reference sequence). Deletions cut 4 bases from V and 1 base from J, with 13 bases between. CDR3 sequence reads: CASSLFGEKNTEAFF. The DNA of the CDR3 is TGTGCCAGCAGCCTCTTTGGGGAAAAGAACACTGAAGCTTTCTTT.

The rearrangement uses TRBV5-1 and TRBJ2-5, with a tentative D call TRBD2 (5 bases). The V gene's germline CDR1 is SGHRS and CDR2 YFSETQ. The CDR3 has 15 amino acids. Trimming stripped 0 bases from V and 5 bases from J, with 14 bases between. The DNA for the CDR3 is TGCGCCAGCAGCTTGGCCTGGAGAGGGCGGGAGACCCAGTACTTC. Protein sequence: CASSLAWRGRETQYF.